The 12 T cell receptor beta chains presented below share a single source sample, sequenced in a study of T cell responses to AZD1222 COVID-19 vaccine. Data came from immunoSEQ multiplex PCR; TCRdb stores just in-frame clones and leaves some out. The data show roughly 100,000 clones, around 86% seen once. The sequences come from peripheral blood, collected 28 days after the second dose of the MenACWY control vaccine. Every receptor here comes from an adult who received the MenACWY meningococcal vaccine as a control.

The chain has TRBV7-2 and TRBJ2-1; D possibly corresponds to TRBD2 (6 bases). Trimming took 5 bases from V and 9 from J, leaving 23 bases between them. The CDR3 is 16 amino acids. The germline CDR1 and CDR2 sequences are SGHTA and FQGNSA. The CDR3 reads CASSETMPGLSGEQFF. The CDR3 region has the DNA TGTGCCAGCAGCGAAACGATGCCGGGACTCTCGGGTGAGCAGTTCTTC.

The chain links TRBV5-1 to TRBJ2-1; 10 bases are a match to TRBD2. Germline CDR1 reads SGHRS; CDR2 reads YFSETQ. The CDR3 has 15 amino acids. Germline trimming cut 3 bases from V and 4 bases from J; bases unmatched to any gene: 4. Here the CDR3 DNA reads TGCGCCAGCAGCTCCAGCGGGGGGGATTACAATGAGCAGTTCTTC. Protein sequence: CASSSSGGDYNEQFF.

The CDR3 DNA is TGTGCCAGCTTCCAGCACCAAGAGACCCAGTACTTC. It yields the protein CASFQHQETQYF. The rearrangement uses TRBV2 and TRBJ2-5; D remains ambiguous. Germline CDR1 reads SNHLY; CDR2 reads FYNNEI. This CDR3 has 12 residues. Trimming removed 8 bases from V and 0 bases from J, with 7 bases in between.

This clone was counted only a few times. This chain links TRBV11-2 with TRBJ2-7, with D perhaps assigned TRBD1 or TRBD2 (5 bases each). CDR1 SGHAT and CDR2 FQNNGV come from the germline V gene. This CDR3 region has 13 residues. Trimming removed 5 bases from V and 6 bases from J, with 14 bases in between. The CDR3 reads CASSPGPRGEQYF. Here the CDR3 DNA reads TGTGCCAGCAGCCCGGGACCTCGCGGCGAGCAGTACTTC. Full variable domain (outside the CDR3, taken from reference TRBV11-2 and TRBJ2-7): EAGVAQSPRYKIIEKRQSVAFWCNPISGHATLYWYQQILGQGPKLLIQFQNNGVVDDSQLPKDRFSAERLKGVDSTLKIQPAKLEDSAVYLCASSPGPRGEQYFGPGTRLTVT.

This clone was observed a single time. This rearrangement joins TRBV5-1 to TRBJ1-3; D gene ambiguous. V was clipped by 0 bases and J by 0 bases, with 13 bases between them. Germline V CDR1 and CDR2: SGHRS, YFSETQ. This CDR3 contains 17 residues. The CDR3, as DNA: TGCGCCAGCAGCTTGGAAGGCGGCCGAATCTCTGGAAACACCATATATTTT. It specifies CASSLEGGRISGNTIYF.

This sequence joins TRBV18 and TRBJ2-7; tentatively, D is TRBD1 (6 bases). This CDR3 contains 15 residues. The V and J ends lost 4 bases and 2 bases respectively, with 15 bases between them. CDR1 is KGHSH and CDR2 is LQKENI in the germline V gene. In DNA form, the CDR3 reads TGTGCCAGCTCACATAAGGACAGTGAGCCCTACGAGCAGTACTTC. This sequence encodes CASSHKDSEPYEQYF.

Written as DNA, the CDR3 is TGTGCCTGGAGTGGCCACCATGAAGCTTTCTTT. It specifies CAWSGHHEAFF. The gene calls are TRBV30 and TRBJ1-1, with no clear D. V was pared by 1 base and J by 7 bases, with 7 bases between. CDR3 length: 11 amino acids. Germline loops: CDR1 GTSNPN, CDR2 SVGIG (reference sequence).

The chain has TRBV4-2 and TRBJ1-3, with 10 bases aligning to TRBD1. CDR3 length: 17 amino acids. Looked up from germline, CDR1 is LGHNA and CDR2 is YNFKEQ. Losses at the gene ends were 2 bases for V and 3 bases for J; bases not matched to a gene: 7. The CDR3 bases are TGTGCCAGCAGCCAAATACTAGGGACAGGGGTTGGAAACACCATATATTTT. Amino acid sequence: CASSQILGTGVGNTIYF.

The J gene is TRBJ2-7, the V gene TRBV28; D remains unclear. V shed 7 bases and J shed 7 bases, with 14 bases lying between them. Per the germline V gene, CDR1 is MDHEN and CDR2 is SYDVKM. The CDR3 sequence is 12 residues long. The chain's CDR3 is CASKLGIGEQYF. As DNA, the CDR3 is TGTGCCAGCAAGCTAGGGATTGGGGAGCAGTACTTC.

This chain uses TRBV27 with TRBJ2-1; TRBD2 matches at 13 bases. This CDR3 spans 15 amino acids. Germline V gene data show CDR1 as MNHEY and CDR2 as SMNVEV (reference sequence). The trim removed 6 bases at V and 8 bases at J, leaving 7 bases unmatched. CDR3 in DNA: TGTGCCAGCAGGTTACTAGCGGGGGGGTTCTATGAGCAGTTCTTC. Translating gives CASRLLAGGFYEQFF.

The chain couples TRBV28 to TRBJ1-5; 7 bases map to TRBD1. V shed 2 bases, J shed 4 bases, and the junction held 5 bases outside the gene matches. This CDR3 spans 15 amino acids. From germline, CDR1 is MDHEN and CDR2 SYDVKM. CDR3: CASSLGVQGNQPQHF. The DNA for the CDR3 is TGTGCCAGCAGTTTAGGAGTACAGGGGAATCAGCCCCAGCATTTT.

This rearrangement joins TRBV28 to TRBJ2-1, with a possible D match to TRBD2 (6 bases). This CDR3 has 14 amino acids. In germline, CDR1 is MDHEN, CDR2 SYDVKM. Trimming removed 4 bases at V and 5 bases at J, with 12 bases between. The CDR3 DNA is TGTGCCAGCAGTTCCCTCGGGGGAGACAATGAGCAGTTCTTC. It codes for CASSSLGGDNEQFF. Using reference TRBV28 and TRBJ2-1 for the parts outside the CDR3, the full variable domain is DVKVTQSSRYLVKRTGEKVFLECVQDMDHENMFWYRQDPGLGLRLIYFSYDVKMKEKGDIPEGYSVSREKKERFSLILESASTNQTSMYLCASSSLGGDNEQFFGPGTRLTVL.